The source of this T cell receptor beta chain is a study of blood T cells in healthy people across ages. Study details: The capture of about one barcoded beta molecule per two T cells was achieved by template switching. Whole-study findings and limits: Correlation between TCR beta diversity and naive T cell percentage was strong.

The CDR3 contains 18 residues. Germline CDR1 and CDR2: MNHEY and SMNVEV (reference sequence). Trimming pared 2 bases from V and 5 bases from J, leaving 24 bases between. A second PCR of 7 to 11 cycles used a sample-barcoded 5' primer and a J-beta primer mix. TCRdb itself ran the 5' RACE reads through MiXCR, one entry per CDR3 protein. This table has 850,000 to 950,000 distinct CDR3 sequences, 29% appearing once. Notes on this clonotype: Its antigen is unknown.

This clonotype was obtained from an elderly woman in good health. The specimen was blood. V is TRBV27 and J is TRBJ1-2; D may be TRBD1 (6 bases). The CDR3 DNA reads as TGTGCCAGCAGTTTAAAGGGGGGAACAGGGTTCGCTCCTTATGGCTACACCTTC. Translated, it gives CASSLKGGTGFAPYGYTF.